This TCR beta chain came from a study of T-cell reconstitution after alpha-beta-depleted transplantation in children. Findings and caveats of the study: Some patients' high day-60 TCRbeta diversity was traced to surviving recipient T cells and thymic progenitors. The main origin of T-cell counts and diversity one year after transplant was newly produced T cells. Two months or so post-transplant, alpha-beta T cells reportedly derived from several hundred expanded graft clones.

There are many counts of this clonotype. Its antigen is not known. Unique molecular identifiers were used in preparing the TCRbeta library. TCRdb fed the PCR reads into MiXCR, producing one record per CDR3 protein. This sample has almost 500,000 distinct CDR3 sequences, with about 10% found just once. The CDR3 runs 15 residues. Trimming removed 3 bases from V and 6 bases from J; junction bases left unmatched: 9. Per germline, CDR1 MNHEY and CDR2 SMNVEV (reference sequence). The starting material was PBMCs, obtained before TCRalphabeta/CD19-depleted stem cell transplant. This chain connects TRBV27 to TRBJ1-1; 8 nucleotides match TRBD1. The source is a child younger than 10 with inherited bone marrow failure, due to receive a stem cell transplant. In nucleotides, the CDR3 is TGTGCCAGCAGTTTTCGACAGGGGAGAGGCTCTGAAGCTTTCTTT. Its protein is CASSFRQGRGSEAFF.